A single sample gave rise to the 30 T cell receptor beta chains below, sequenced in a study of T-cell memory formation after mild COVID-19 (dated by TCRdb to 2020 to 2023). Library prep was done by 5' RACE. Sequenced on an Illumina NovaSeq 6000. The raw public reads went through TCRdb reprocessing: fastp at Q25, MiXCR clone calling, in-frame beta chains kept. Rows are unified per CDR3 protein, each entry keeping the most common DNA and genes. This sample lists 300,000 to 350,000 distinct CDR3 sequences; 14% were detected once. Over 20% of the sample is taken by the ten largest. Sequencing was performed on PBMCs or a T cell subset sorted from them (not recorded which). The receptors derive from a young man who had mild COVID-19 (a few samples of this study predate the infection). The sample titles of this study are shuffled in the database, so cell type and time point are left out; the donor was told from shared clones.

This sequence joins TRBV12-3 or TRBV12-4 and TRBJ1-3, with TRBD1 matching 10 bases. The CDR3 is 16 amino acids. After removal of 4 bases from V and 4 bases from J, the junction contained 7 bases not matched to a gene. The CDR3 here is CASSSPGQGPGNTIYF. CDR3 nucleotide sequence: TGTGCCAGCAGTTCACCGGGACAGGGGCCGGGAAACACCATATATTTT.

The gene calls are TRBV2 and TRBJ2-3, with 8 bases matching TRBD2. The CDR3 is 14 residues long. V shed 7 bases and J 3 bases; nucleotides not matched to a gene: 6. Germline V lookup: CDR1 SNHLY, CDR2 FYNNEI. The CDR3, as DNA: TGTGCCAGCAAGCTGACTAGCGCGACAGATACGCAGTATTTT. The encoded protein is CASKLTSATDTQYF. The full variable domain, completed using reference TRBV2 and TRBJ2-3, is EPEVTQTPSHQVTQMGQEVILRCVPISNHLYFYWYRQILGQKVEFLVSFYNNEISEKSEIFDDQFSVERPDGSNFTLKIRSTKLEDSAMYFCASKLTSATDTQYFGPGTRLTVL.

The gene calls are TRBV20-1 and TRBJ1-6; D is unclear. The ends were cut back, 1 base at V and 7 bases at J, with 11 bases in the middle. The CDR3 runs to 14 residues. Germline CDR1 DFQATT, CDR2 SNEGSKA (reference sequence). The CDR3 reads CSARVRGRNSPLHF. The CDR3 nucleotides read TGCAGTGCTAGAGTACGGGGTCGGAATTCACCCCTCCACTTT.

The chain joins TRBV4-1 to TRBJ2-5, with no clear D. V was cut by 2 bases and J by 5 bases, with 9 bases left in between. Germline V gives CDR1 MGHRA, CDR2 YSYEKL. The CDR3 runs 13 residues. CDR3: CASSQSTWETQYF. The CDR3 nucleotides read TGCGCCAGCAGCCAATCGACTTGGGAGACCCAGTACTTC.

The chain is built from TRBV6-2 or TRBV6-3 and TRBJ1-5; D uncertain. V was cut by 3 bases and J by 5 bases, with 11 bases left in between. Per germline, CDR1 MNHEY and CDR2 SVGEGT. The CDR3 is 14 residues long. The DNA for the CDR3 is TGTGCCAGCAGTTATGGCTCAATCGATCAGCCCCAGCATTTT. Translated: CASSYGSIDQPQHF.

The CDR3 DNA is TGTGCCAGCAGCCAGCTACGGGGCGGACTGAAGTTCTTC. Translation: CASSQLRGGLKFF. V and J are TRBV12-3 or TRBV12-4 and TRBJ2-1, with D possibly called TRBD1 or TRBD2 (5 bases each). The CDR3 contains 13 residues. V gave up 6 bases and J gave up 14 bases, with 20 bases separating them.

This clonotype appeared a few times. This rearrangement joins TRBV5-1 to TRBJ2-7; D not resolved. Germline lookup yields CDR1 SGHRS and CDR2 YFSETQ. This CDR3 contains 14 residues. Trimming took 0 bases from V and 3 from J, leaving 10 bases between them. The CDR3: CASSLAASYYEQYF. In nucleotides, the CDR3 is TGCGCCAGCAGCTTGGCTGCCAGCTACTACGAGCAGTACTTC.

The chain combines TRBV5-1 with TRBJ2-1; D gene ambiguous. The germline V gene has CDR1 SGHRS and CDR2 YFSETQ. The ends were cut back, 5 bases at V and 2 bases at J, with 11 bases in the middle. The length of the CDR3 is 14 residues. The CDR3 DNA reads as TGCGCCAGCAGTGGAGAACCTGCCTACAATGAGCAGTTCTTC. Encoded protein: CASSGEPAYNEQFF.

The sample holds a few counts of this clonotype. V usage is TRBV6-2 or TRBV6-3 and J usage is TRBJ2-5, with 7 nucleotides matching TRBD1. CDR3 size: 14 residues. Germline values: CDR1 MNHEY, CDR2 SVGEGT. V was pared by 6 bases and J by 5 bases, with 9 bases of the junction left unmatched. The CDR3 DNA follows: TGTGCCAGCAGCGAAACAGGGGTGCGGGAGACCCAGTACTTC. This encodes CASSETGVRETQYF.

This clonotype turned up a few times. The chain joins TRBV5-6 to TRBJ2-1; either TRBD1 or TRBD2 may supply D (6 bases each). Trimming shortened V by 3 bases and J by 1 base, and 14 bases separated the two germline ends. Germline V gives CDR1 SGHDT, CDR2 YYEEEE. CDR3 length: 16 residues. The CDR3 DNA sequence: TGTGCCAGCAGCTCCCTTGGAGGGGGTTCCTACAATGAGCAGTTCTTC. Its translation: CASSSLGGGSYNEQFF.

In its sample, this clonotype was seen a few times. The chain combines TRBV19 with TRBJ1-1; D perhaps matches TRBD1 (6 bases). V shed 3 bases and J shed 5 bases, with 13 bases lying between them. The CDR3 consists of 14 residues. The germline CDR1 and CDR2 sequences are LNHDA and SQIVND (reference sequence). The DNA of the CDR3 is TGTGCCAGTAGTATTGGCAAAGGGGGGACTGAAGCTTTCTTT. Translating gives CASSIGKGGTEAFF.

The genes are TRBV7-2 and TRBJ2-3; 12 nucleotides match TRBD2. Germline loops: CDR1 SGHTA, CDR2 FQGNSA. V trimming: 5 bases; J trimming: 3 bases; junction bases outside the gene matches: 15. The CDR3 runs 19 residues. The CDR3 is CASSLTSGGLPRGTDTQYF. The CDR3 nucleotides are TGTGCCAGCAGCCTAACTAGCGGGGGGCTCCCTCGGGGGACAGATACGCAGTATTTT.

This chain links TRBV5-6 with TRBJ2-7; D is ambiguous. In germline, CDR1 is SGHDT, CDR2 YYEEEE. V shed 1 base and J shed 5 bases, with 7 bases lying between them. CDR3 length equals 12 residues. The CDR3 DNA follows: TGTGCCAGCAGCTTGCGGGCCCACGAGCAGTACGTC. Translation: CASSLRAHEQYV.

The V call is TRBV7-3, the J call TRBJ2-3; 11 nucleotides align to TRBD2. CDR1 and CDR2 from the germline V gene are SGHTA and FQGTGA. The CDR3 covers 17 residues. Trimming at V came to 5 bases and at J to 2 bases, leaving 9 bases not matched to a gene. The chain's CDR3 is CASSRGTSGPSTDTQYF. In nucleotides, the CDR3 is TGTGCCAGCAGCCGGGGGACTAGCGGACCCTCCACAGATACGCAGTATTTT.

This clonotype was picked up a small number of times. The chain joins TRBV4-2 to TRBJ2-3; TRBD1 matches 7 bases. Per germline, CDR1 LGHNA and CDR2 YNFKEQ. The V and J ends lost 10 bases and 7 bases, in that order; junction bases with no gene match: 11. The CDR3 consists of 13 residues. The CDR3 here is CANLRGGFYTQYF. The DNA for the CDR3 is TGTGCCAATTTAAGAGGGGGCTTTTATACGCAGTATTTT.

CDR3 sequence: CSAGHPSPLHF. In DNA, the CDR3 is TGCAGTGCTGGCCACCCTTCACCCCTCCACTTT. The J gene is TRBJ1-6, the V gene TRBV20-1, with unresolved D. CDR3 length: 11 residues. Germline CDR1 and CDR2: DFQATT and SNEGSKA (reference sequence). V lost 5 bases and J 9 bases, leaving 8 bases between the germline ends.

This clonotype was detected a few times. The CDR3 coding sequence is TGCAGTTCGAGCCTGAACACTGAAGCTTTCTTT. Protein: CSSSLNTEAFF. V usage is TRBV20-1 and J usage is TRBJ1-1; D call uncertain. The V gene's germline CDR1 is DFQATT and CDR2 SNEGSKA (reference sequence). The ends were cut back, 8 bases at V and 0 bases at J, with 7 bases in the middle. The CDR3 runs to 11 residues.

The genes are TRBV7-9 and TRBJ2-7; tentatively, D is TRBD1 (5 bases). The V gene lost 5 bases and the J gene lost 6 bases, with 14 bases spanning the gap. The CDR3 extends over 13 amino acids. Germline lookup yields CDR1 SEHNR and CDR2 FQNEAQ (reference sequence). CDR3 coding DNA: TGTGCCAGCAGCCCCCCCCTGGGGCTCGAGCAGTACTTC. Amino acids: CASSPPLGLEQYF.

This chain uses TRBV9 with TRBJ2-7; 8 bases line up with TRBD1. Germline CDR1 reads SGDLS; CDR2 reads YYNGEE. The V gene end was trimmed by 3 bases and the J gene end by 2 bases; junction bases not matched to a gene: 4. This CDR3 comprises 14 residues. Here the CDR3 reads CASSAGQAAYEQYF. The CDR3 DNA reads TGTGCCAGCAGCGCGGGACAGGCGGCCTACGAGCAGTACTTC.

The chain links TRBV4-3 to TRBJ1-1; 8 bases agree with TRBD1. J lost 2 bases, V lost 3 bases, and 8 bases had no gene match. Germline CDR1 reads LGHNA; CDR2 reads YSLEER. The length of the CDR3 is 16 residues. DNA of the CDR3: TGCGCCAGCAGCCAGGGTAGACAGGGGAAAAACACTGAAGCTTTCTTT. It is translated as CASSQGRQGKNTEAFF.

The chain is built from TRBV6-5 and TRBJ1-3; no clear D. V was clipped by 4 bases and J by 0 bases, with 7 bases between them. The CDR3 sequence is 14 residues long. In germline, CDR1 is MNHEY, CDR2 SVGAGI. The CDR3 DNA follows: TGTGCCAGCAGTTTTCTCCACTCTGGAAACACCATATATTTT. This translates into CASSFLHSGNTIYF.

This clonotype was observed at least ten times. The chain recombines TRBV12-3 or TRBV12-4 with TRBJ2-7; D perhaps matches TRBD2 (7 bases). V was clipped by 6 bases and J by 4 bases, with 13 bases between them. The CDR3 runs 13 residues. The chain's CDR3 is CASSKGGLYEQYF. In DNA, the CDR3 is TGTGCCAGCAGCAAGGGGGGGCTATACGAGCAGTACTTC.

The genes are TRBV5-6 and TRBJ1-5; TRBD1 might be the D (6 bases). The CDR3 length is 12 residues. Germline V gene sequence: CDR1 SGHDT, CDR2 YYEEEE. Trimming left V 5 bases short and J 7 bases short, with 10 bases between. The CDR3 protein is CASSSGVQPQHF. CDR3 DNA: TGTGCCAGCAGTTCAGGGGTCCAGCCCCAGCATTTT.

The chain is built from TRBV7-9 and TRBJ2-3; the D is unclear. Deletions cut 0 bases from V and 4 bases from J, with 8 bases between. From germline, CDR1 is SEHNR and CDR2 FQNEAQ (reference sequence). CDR3 size: 14 residues. The CDR3 spells CASSLARLADTQYF. CDR3 DNA: TGTGCCAGCAGCTTAGCCAGGCTGGCAGATACGCAGTATTTT.

This clonotype appeared once. This chain links TRBV12-3 or TRBV12-4 with TRBJ2-5; D might be TRBD2 (6 bases). The CDR3 runs 16 residues. Trimming removed 5 bases at V and 3 bases at J, with 19 bases between. Written as DNA, the CDR3 is TGTGCCAGCAGTCTATTGCTACCCCGGGGGAAAGAGACCCAGTACTTC. It is translated as CASSLLLPRGKETQYF.

This clonotype came up a few times. The rearrangement links TRBV6-5 to TRBJ2-7; no firm D call. The CDR3 covers 15 residues. Germline V gene data show CDR1 as MNHEY and CDR2 as SVGAGI. Trimming removed 0 bases from V and 5 bases from J, with 14 bases in between. The CDR3 DNA is TGTGCCAGCAGTTACTCAACGGCAGGAGCGAACGAGCAGTACTTC. Translating it yields CASSYSTAGANEQYF.

This clonotype has only one observation. The chain combines TRBV6-5 with TRBJ1-3; the D is unclear. V was clipped by 2 bases and J by 9 bases, with 11 bases between them. Germline CDR1 is MNHEY and CDR2 is SVGAGI. This CDR3 has 13 amino acids. CDR3 protein: CASSYPAPGTIYF. As DNA, the CDR3 is TGTGCCAGCAGTTACCCGGCCCCAGGCACCATATATTTT.

In this sample, this clonotype turned up a few times. The chain is built from TRBV2 and TRBJ2-2; no definite D call. The CDR3 is 11 residues long. CDR1 and CDR2 (germline): SNHLY, FYNNEI. V shed 5 bases and J shed 6 bases, with 4 bases lying between them. In DNA, the CDR3 is TGTGCCAGCAGTAATGCCGGGGAGCTGTTTTTT. It encodes CASSNAGELFF.

This clonotype occurred many times. This chain uses TRBV28 with TRBJ2-3; D might be TRBD1 (7 bases). From germline, CDR1 is MDHEN and CDR2 SYDVKM. V lost 5 bases to trimming and J lost 9 bases, with 18 bases between them. The CDR3 extends over 14 amino acids. CDR3 amino acids: CASSATHRGGTQYF. The CDR3 DNA is TGTGCCAGCAGTGCCACACACAGGGGAGGAACGCAGTATTTT.

This clonotype has ten or more counts. The chain couples TRBV12-3 or TRBV12-4 to TRBJ1-1, with 7 bases fitting TRBD1. Germline trimming cut 6 bases from V and 0 bases from J; bases unmatched to any gene: 7. The CDR3 runs 15 residues. This CDR3 reads CASSPRTGLNTEAFF. The CDR3 DNA sequence: TGTGCCAGCAGCCCGAGGACAGGACTGAACACTGAAGCTTTCTTT.